The 23 T cell receptor beta chains below were found in one sample sequenced in a study of siplizumab effects on memory and regulatory T cells. The protocol was immunoSEQ multiplex PCR, while the TCRdb copy is restricted to in-frame clones and leaves out a portion. The sample comprises more than 85,000 clones, about 91% of which are singletons, and 0.65% to 0.9% rests with the top ten. The material sequenced was Tregs sorted from blood. The receptors were gathered from a human donor in good health.

CDR3 in amino acids: CASSMGQGSRNEKLFF. The CDR3 nucleotides are TGCGCCAGCAGCATGGGACAGGGAAGTAGGAATGAAAAACTGTTTTTT. The rearrangement joins TRBV5-1 to TRBJ1-4; 9 nucleotides line up with TRBD1. CDR1 and CDR2 from the germline V gene are SGHRS and YFSETQ. V was pared by 4 bases and J by 5 bases, with 9 bases of the junction left unmatched. The CDR3 covers 16 residues.

This clone has a handful of counts. The chain carries TRBV7-9 and TRBJ1-1, with D possibly TRBD1 on 5 matching bases. Germline V CDR1 and CDR2: SEHNR, FQNEAQ (reference sequence). The CDR3 is made up of 14 amino acids. The V end was cut by 6 bases, the J end by 4 bases, with 15 bases between. CDR3 sequence (DNA): TGTGCCAGCAGACTTGACGGGACGGGCACTGAAGCTTTCTTT. Translated, it gives CASRLDGTGTEAFF.

The chain combines TRBV5-3 with TRBJ2-1; D is uncertain. TRBV5-3 is designated an ORF whose function remains uncertain. V lost 4 bases, J lost 14 bases, and 31 bases lay in between. There are 17 residues in the CDR3. The CDR3 reads CARSPAPPVIHEVTEFF. CDR3 in DNA: TGTGCCAGAAGCCCTGCTCCACCCGTTATTCATGAGGTAACGGAGTTCTTC.

The chain couples TRBV27 to TRBJ1-2; no reliable D call. Germline CDR1 MNHEY, CDR2 SMNVEV (reference sequence). CDR3 length: 15 residues. Between the trimmed V and J ends, which lost 1 base and 7 bases, there was a span of 16 bases. The CDR3 is CASSLFPPRSGGYTF. The CDR3 coding sequence is TGTGCCAGCAGTTTATTCCCTCCCCGATCTGGTGGCTACACCTTC.

This sequence joins TRBV18 and TRBJ2-3; D gene unclear. The CDR3 extends over 14 amino acids. Per the germline V gene, CDR1 is KGHSH and CDR2 is LQKENI. Trimming pared 2 bases from V and 4 bases from J, leaving 10 bases between. The CDR3 region is CASSPEGWADTQYF. The CDR3 bases are TGTGCCAGCTCACCAGAAGGGTGGGCAGATACGCAGTATTTT.

The rearrangement joins TRBV27 to TRBJ1-2; D is possibly TRBD1 (5 bases). Germline V lookup: CDR1 MNHEY, CDR2 SMNVEV (reference sequence). The CDR3 contains 13 residues. V gave up 8 bases and J gave up 2 bases, with 12 bases separating them. The DNA of the CDR3 is TGTGCCAGCGGCGGCAGGACAAACTATGGCTACACCTTC. It codes for CASGGRTNYGYTF.

This rearrangement joins TRBV5-4 to TRBJ1-2; D remains ambiguous. Germline V gene lookup returns CDR1 SGHNT and CDR2 YYREEE (reference sequence). The CDR3 is made up of 12 amino acids. Trimming removed 5 bases at V and 12 bases at J, with 17 bases between. The CDR3 protein is CASSTRAGVDTF. DNA for the CDR3: TGTGCCAGCAGTACTCGGGCAGGCGTCGACACCTTC.

The chain joins TRBV6-6 to TRBJ2-1, with 10 bases that match TRBD1. CDR3 size: 16 residues. From germline, CDR1 is MNHNY and CDR2 SVGAGI (reference sequence). V trimming: 0 bases; J trimming: 1 base; junction bases outside the gene matches: 0. CDR3 coding DNA: TGTGCCAGCAGTTACTCGGGACAGGGGTCCTACAATGAGCAGTTCTTC. It specifies CASSYSGQGSYNEQFF.

V usage is TRBV7-2 and J usage is TRBJ1-1, with 7 bases lining up with TRBD1. V lost 5 bases, J lost 0 bases, and 12 bases stayed unmatched. This CDR3 contains 17 residues. Germline CDR1 SGHTA, CDR2 FQGNSA. CDR3 loop: CASSNPGQSILNTEAFF. As DNA, the CDR3 is TGTGCCAGCAGCAATCCGGGACAGAGTATTCTGAACACTGAAGCTTTCTTT.

The chain links TRBV10-1 to TRBJ2-7; D uncertain. Per germline, CDR1 WNHNN and CDR2 SYGVQD (reference sequence). CDR3 length: 13 residues. The germline V and J ends were trimmed by 6 bases and 0 bases, with 9 bases remaining between them. CDR3 region: CASSAGSSYEQYF. Written as DNA, the CDR3 is TGCGCCAGCAGCGCCGGGTCCTCCTACGAGCAGTACTTC.

The chain joins TRBV16 to TRBJ2-7; 9 bases match TRBD1. V was pared by 0 bases and J by 5 bases, with 11 bases of the junction left unmatched. The germline CDR1 and CDR2 sequences are KGHSY and FQNENV. This CDR3 spans 17 amino acids. CDR3 sequence reads: CASSQSGDRVEDNEQYF. CDR3 in DNA: TGTGCCAGCAGCCAATCCGGGGACAGGGTGGAAGATAACGAGCAGTACTTC. The whole variable domain, filled in from reference TRBV16 and TRBJ2-7, reads GEEVAQTPKHLVRGEGQKAKLYCAPIKGHSYVFWYQQVLKNEFKFLISFQNENVFDETGMPKERFSAKCLPNSPCSLEIQATKLEDSAVYFCASSQSGDRVEDNEQYFGPGTRLTVT.

The chain carries TRBV18 and TRBJ1-2, with D maybe TRBD1 (6 bases). Trimming took 3 bases from V and 4 from J, leaving 9 bases between them. Germline CDR1 is KGHSH and CDR2 is LQKENI. This CDR3 comprises 13 residues. CDR3 sequence (DNA): TGTGCCAGCTCACCGGACAGTCTCTATGGCTACACCTTC. Its translation: CASSPDSLYGYTF.

V is TRBV18 and J is TRBJ2-5; D is unresolved. Trimming took 2 bases from V and 2 from J, leaving 9 bases between them. Germline V lookup: CDR1 KGHSH, CDR2 LQKENI. The CDR3 consists of 14 residues. CDR3 coding DNA: TGTGCCAGCTCACCATTATTCAGGCAAGAGACCCAGTACTTC. This sequence encodes CASSPLFRQETQYF.

The CDR3 coding sequence is TGTGCCATCAGTGAGTCAACAGGGAACTATGGCTACACCTTC. Its protein is CAISESTGNYGYTF. The chain combines TRBV10-3 with TRBJ1-2; D is perhaps TRBD1 (6 bases). The V end lost 0 bases, the J end lost 2 bases, and 7 bases lay between the germline ends. Germline CDR1 is ENHRY and CDR2 is SYGVKD. This CDR3 is built from 14 residues.

This clone is a singleton in its sample. This chain links TRBV2 with TRBJ2-5; possible D gene TRBD2, 6 bases. V lost 4 bases and J lost 5, with 14 bases in between. Germline assignment: CDR1 SNHLY and CDR2 FYNNEI. The length of the CDR3 is 14 residues. The CDR3 DNA sequence: TGTGCCAGCAGTGTCGGAGTACGGGGGGAGACCCAGTACTTC. Its protein product is CASSVGVRGETQYF.

The rearrangement uses TRBV27 and TRBJ1-5; a possible D gene is TRBD1 (5 bases). V was shortened by 4 bases and J by 3 bases, with 13 bases between the two germline ends. CDR3 size: 15 residues. The germline gives CDR1 MNHEY, CDR2 SMNVEV (reference sequence). The CDR3 spells CASSSRGVNNQPQHF. CDR3 DNA sequence: TGTGCCAGCAGTTCTAGGGGAGTGAACAATCAGCCCCAGCATTTT.

J is TRBJ2-1 and V is TRBV5-6; D could derive from TRBD1 or TRBD2 (5 bases each). Per the germline V gene, CDR1 is SGHDT and CDR2 is YYEEEE. This CDR3 has 13 residues. The V end was cut by 4 bases, the J end by 5 bases, with 10 bases between. The CDR3 here is CASSRGPNNEQFF. The CDR3 nucleotides are TGTGCCAGCAGCAGGGGACCGAACAATGAGCAGTTCTTC.

The rearrangement links TRBV5-1 to TRBJ1-2; weak D call: TRBD1 (6 bases). The CDR3 has 15 residues. The germline gives CDR1 SGHRS, CDR2 YFSETQ. Trimming removed 2 bases at V and 4 bases at J, with 15 bases between. The CDR3 spells CASSFNWQGSYGYTF. DNA of the CDR3: TGCGCCAGCAGCTTTAATTGGCAGGGGAGCTATGGCTACACCTTC.

The chain has TRBV6-4 and TRBJ1-5; a possible D gene is TRBD1 (5 bases). V was shortened by 7 bases and J by 2 bases, with 21 bases between the two germline ends. This CDR3 contains 17 residues. The germline V gene encodes CDR1 MRHNA and CDR2 SNTAGT. The DNA for the CDR3 is TGTGCCAGCATCCGACTGGGAGGGGATTTGGGCAATCAGCCCCAGCATTTT. Translated: CASIRLGGDLGNQPQHF.

V usage is TRBV9 and J usage is TRBJ1-4; D is undetermined. The CDR3 length is 16 residues. Germline CDR1 and CDR2: SGDLS and YYNGEE. Trimming removed 4 bases at V and 2 bases at J, with 15 bases between. The CDR3 reads CASSFGKGFTNEKLFF. In DNA form, the CDR3 reads TGTGCCAGCAGCTTTGGAAAGGGTTTTACTAATGAAAAACTGTTTTTT.

The CDR3 sequence: CASSLQGADIQYF. CDR3 bases: TGCGCCAGCAGCTTACAGGGGGCAGACATTCAGTACTTC. The chain uses TRBV10-2 and TRBJ2-4, with 9 bases that match TRBD1. J was trimmed by 8 bases and V by 6 bases; bases with no gene match: 5. This CDR3 is 13 amino acids long. CDR1 is WSHSY, CDR2 SAAADI, per germline.

The chain employs TRBV6-5 and TRBJ1-5; no clear D. This CDR3 comprises 16 residues. Looked up from germline, CDR1 is MNHEY and CDR2 is SVGAGI. Trimming stripped 7 bases from V and 1 base from J, with 17 bases between. In DNA form, the CDR3 reads TGTGCCAGCAATTATATCCGGGAGTGGAGCAATCAGCCCCAGCATTTT. Translating it yields CASNYIREWSNQPQHF.

The rearrangement links TRBV5-1 to TRBJ2-5; no reliable D call. The J call is in doubt because the DNA end fits TRBJ2-7 better. The CDR3 is 13 amino acids. Germline V gives CDR1 SGHRS, CDR2 YFSETQ. CDR3 loop: CASSEAVTYEQYF. Written as DNA, the CDR3 is TGCGCCAGCTCAGAGGCGGTGACCTACGAGCAGTACTTC.